A single sample gave rise to the 22 T cell receptor beta chains below, sequenced in a study of Graves' ophthalmopathy and Graves' hyperthyroidism. TCR beta CDR3 amplification used RNA transcripts. Second-round multiplex PCR followed a first-round RT-PCR using HTBI primers. TCRdb re-analysed the multiplex PCR reads in MiXCR, keeping a single row per CDR3 protein. Seen here are hundreds of thousands of distinct CDR3 sequences, about 20% observed once, and the top ten hold roughly 6.9%. The sample comprised peripheral blood. These receptors came from a woman between 18 and 29 years old with stable Graves' hyperthyroidism. Some clones in this sample may be carry-over from other donors' samples.

This clonotype was detected ten times or more. V and J are TRBV12-3 or TRBV12-4 and TRBJ1-5, with TRBD1 matching 7 bases. J gave up 4 bases and V 2 bases, and 5 bases lay outside the gene matches. This CDR3 contains 15 residues. As DNA, the CDR3 is TGTGCCAGCAGTTTACAGGGGGGCGTTAATCAGCCCCAGCATTTT. This translates into CASSLQGGVNQPQHF.

This clonotype has ten or more counts. CDR3 in DNA: TGTGCCAGCAGTCCCTTACCCGGGACCGACCCTCAAGTCTATCGGCAGTACTTC. This translates into CASSPLPGTDPQVYRQYF. This chain links TRBV6-2 or TRBV6-3 with TRBJ2-7; D tentatively reads TRBD1 or TRBD2 (5 bases each). The CDR3 covers 18 residues. Between the trimmed V and J ends, which lost 5 bases and 9 bases, there was a span of 32 bases. Germline loops: CDR1 MNHEY, CDR2 SVGEGT.

With regard to this clonotype: This may stem from a read error, because a much larger clone lies one nucleotide away. The chain couples TRBV12-3 or TRBV12-4 to TRBJ2-2, with D tentatively TRBD2 (5 bases). The CDR3 is made up of 15 amino acids. CDR3 coding DNA: TGTGCCAGCAGTTTGATCTGGTTGAACACCGGGGAGCTGTGTTTT. It specifies CASSLIWLNTGELCF.

This clonotype was recorded at least ten times. The gene calls are TRBV6-5 and TRBJ1-6, with 8 positions matching TRBD1. The CDR3 consists of 16 residues. V gave up 0 bases and J gave up 7 bases; unmatched junction bases: 5. The germline V gene has CDR1 MNHEY and CDR2 SVGAGI. The CDR3 DNA follows: TGTGCCAGCAGTTACTCAAACCCAGGGGGCAATTCACCCCTCCACTTT. Encoded protein: CASSYSNPGGNSPLHF.

This clonotype has only a few counts. The gene calls are TRBV28 and TRBJ2-7, with D perhaps TRBD2 (6 bases). The ends were cut back, 7 bases at V and 5 bases at J, with 12 bases in the middle. The CDR3 is 12 residues long. Germline V gene lookup returns CDR1 MDHEN and CDR2 SYDVKM. In DNA form, the CDR3 reads TGTGCCAGCACCATTCCGGGAGACGAGCAGTACTTC. Amino acid sequence: CASTIPGDEQYF.

This clonotype was seen ten or more times. A much larger clonotype is one base distant, so this may be a read error. The rearrangement links TRBV12-3 or TRBV12-4 to TRBJ1-5; tentative D call: TRBD1 (6 bases). The CDR3 has 15 residues. V was trimmed by 7 bases and J by 5 bases, leaving 18 bases between them. CDR3 sequence (DNA): TGTGCCAGCAAGACGACACCGAGGGGGTATCAGCCCCAGCATTTT. Translating gives CASKTTPRGYQPQHF.

The rearrangement uses TRBV25-1 and TRBJ2-2, with D possibly called TRBD1 or TRBD2 (5 bases each). The V end was cut by 0 bases, the J end by 5 bases, with 13 bases between. CDR1 and CDR2 from the germline V gene are MGHDK and SYGVNS. The CDR3 totals 16 residues. In DNA, the CDR3 is TGTGCCAGCAGTGAATACGGGCGGGCAGGGACCGGGGAGCTGTTTTTT. It is translated as CASSEYGRAGTGELFF.

This clonotype was counted ten times or more. The V call is TRBV20-1, the J call TRBJ2-3; D is perhaps TRBD1 or TRBD2 (5 bases each). Germline V gene lookup returns CDR1 DFQATT and CDR2 SNEGSKA (reference sequence). This CDR3 spans 18 amino acids. Trimming cost V 2 bases and J 4 bases, with 25 bases left between them. The CDR3 spells CSARIDPGTAGMSDTQYF. In DNA form, the CDR3 reads TGCAGTGCTAGAATAGACCCTGGGACCGCCGGTATGTCAGATACGCAGTATTTT.

This clonotype has ten or more counts. J is TRBJ1-1 and V is TRBV9, with D unresolved. Deletions cut 3 bases from V and 0 bases from J, with 12 bases between. CDR3 size: 15 residues. The V gene's germline CDR1 is SGDLS and CDR2 YYNGEE. In nucleotides, the CDR3 is TGTGCCAGCAGCGGAGGAAGTCCTTTGAACACTGAAGCTTTCTTT. This translates into CASSGGSPLNTEAFF.

This clonotype was seen repeatedly, ten times or more. The chain couples TRBV20-1 to TRBJ2-7; no reliable D call. V was pared by 0 bases and J by 5 bases, with 14 bases between. Per germline, CDR1 DFQATT and CDR2 SNEGSKA (reference sequence). This CDR3 has 14 amino acids. The CDR3 bases are TGCAGTGCTAGAGATCCAAGCGTGGCAGACGAGCAGTACTTC. This codes for CSARDPSVADEQYF.

The chain joins TRBV5-8 to TRBJ1-5; D is perhaps TRBD1 (5 bases). V gave up 3 bases and J gave up 5 bases, with 15 bases separating them. Germline V CDR1 and CDR2: SGHTS, YDEGEE. The CDR3 totals 15 residues. CDR3 residues: CASSYQNGGDQPQHF. CDR3 nucleotide sequence: TGTGCCAGCAGCTATCAAAACGGGGGGGATCAGCCCCAGCATTTT.

The genes are TRBV20-1 and TRBJ2-7; TRBD2 is a possible D gene (5 bases). Trimming took 5 bases from V and 3 from J, leaving 14 bases between them. The CDR3 loop spans 13 amino acids. Germline V gene data show CDR1 as DFQATT and CDR2 as SNEGSKA (reference sequence). Here the CDR3 reads CSAPTSDYYEQYF. In DNA, the CDR3 is TGCAGTGCTCCGACTTCAGACTACTACGAGCAGTACTTC.

This clonotype showed up many times. The chain is built from TRBV6-2 or TRBV6-3 and TRBJ1-5; no reliable D call. Germline V lookup: CDR1 MNHEY, CDR2 SVGEGT. The CDR3 is made up of 12 amino acids. The V end was cut by 0 bases, the J end by 6 bases, with 3 bases between. In DNA, the CDR3 is TGTGCCAGCAGTTACTCTGTTCAGCCCCAGCATTTT. It encodes CASSYSVQPQHF.

This sequence joins TRBV12-3 or TRBV12-4 and TRBJ1-6, with a possible D match to TRBD1 (6 bases). This CDR3 is 16 amino acids long. Trimming pared 5 bases from V and 8 bases from J, leaving 19 bases between. The CDR3 DNA reads TGTGCCAGCAGTCTCGGGTTGGGGGGCCAGGATTCACCCCTCCACTTT. Protein product: CASSLGLGGQDSPLHF.

In this sample, this clonotype turned up many times. The CDR3, as DNA: TGCGCCAGCAGCTGGGGGACGGACTATGGCTACACCTTC. It encodes CASSWGTDYGYTF. V gene TRBV5-1 combines with J gene TRBJ1-2, with D perhaps TRBD1 (5 bases). Germline values: CDR1 SGHRS, CDR2 YFSETQ. V lost 3 bases and J lost 3, with 9 bases in between. This CDR3 region has 13 residues.

As regards this clonotype: It may be a read error: a sequence one base away is much more abundant. The rearrangement links TRBV19 to TRBJ1-1, with 9 bases lining up with TRBD1. Germline-derived CDR1 and CDR2 are LNHDA and SQIVND (reference sequence). V dropped 6 bases and J dropped 4; count of bases not matched to a gene: 12. The CDR3 extends over 16 amino acids. CDR3 sequence: CASRHGTGLGSTEAFF. DNA of the CDR3: TGTGCCAGTAGACATGGGACAGGGTTAGGTAGCACTGAAGCTTTCTTT. Full variable domain (rest looked up from reference TRBV19 and TRBJ1-1): DGGITQSPKYLFRKEGQNVTLSCEQNLNHDAMYWYRQDPGQGLRLIYYSQIVNDFQKGDIAEGYSVSREKKESFPLTVTSAQKNPTAFYLCASRHGTGLGSTEAFFGQGTRLTVV.

This clonotype came up a few times. This chain links TRBV28 with TRBJ2-7, with TRBD1 matching 9 bases. This CDR3 region has 14 residues. The germline V gene encodes CDR1 MDHEN and CDR2 SYDVKM. V shed 2 bases, J shed 4 bases, and the junction held 3 bases outside the gene matches. CDR3 protein: CASSLGDRVYEQYF. The CDR3 coding sequence is TGTGCCAGCAGTTTAGGGGACAGGGTGTACGAGCAGTACTTC.

The sample holds many counts of this clonotype. The chain joins TRBV6-2 or TRBV6-3 to TRBJ1-1; D is possibly TRBD1 (5 bases). The germline gives CDR1 MNHEY, CDR2 SVGEGT. V lost 2 bases and J 0 bases, leaving 13 bases between the germline ends. The CDR3 runs to 16 residues. CDR3 region: CASSYRRGLLNTEAFF. In nucleotides, the CDR3 is TGTGCCAGCAGTTACCGGAGGGGACTTTTGAACACTGAAGCTTTCTTT.

In this sample, this clonotype turned up a few times. V usage is TRBV28 and J usage is TRBJ2-7; TRBD1 agrees at 8 bases. The CDR3 runs to 16 residues. Losses at the gene ends were 0 bases for V and 0 bases for J; bases not matched to a gene: 4. Germline CDR1 and CDR2: MDHEN and SYDVKM. For the CDR3, the DNA is TGTGCCAGCAGTTTATGGGGCCAGGGGGCCTCCTACGAGCAGTACTTC. Encoded protein: CASSLWGQGASYEQYF.

Only a few counts were recorded for this clonotype. Written as DNA, the CDR3 is TGCGCCAGCAGCAATCCCCAGGGATCCGGAAACACCATATATTTT. Translated, it gives CASSNPQGSGNTIYF. The chain couples TRBV4-1 to TRBJ1-3, with TRBD1 as a possible D gene (5 bases). The CDR3 has 15 residues. In germline, CDR1 is MGHRA, CDR2 YSYEKL. Trimming took off 5 bases at V and 4 bases at J, with 15 bases between the two ends.

The table lists this clonotype with many counts. The chain has TRBV6-5 and TRBJ1-5; maybe TRBD1 (5 bases). The CDR3 is made up of 15 amino acids. CDR1 and CDR2 (germline): MNHEY, SVGAGI. V was pared by 8 bases and J by 1 base, with 15 bases between. CDR3: CASRLGQSSNQPQHF. The CDR3 coding sequence is TGTGCCAGCCGTTTGGGGCAGAGCAGCAATCAGCCCCAGCATTTT.

This clonotype was seen at least ten times. The rearrangement joins TRBV11-2 to TRBJ1-1; D may be TRBD1 (5 bases). V lost 1 base, J lost 5 bases, and 23 bases lay in between. This CDR3 is built from 18 residues. The V gene's germline CDR1 is SGHAT and CDR2 FQNNGV. The CDR3 reads CASSLGNEKTAWGTEAFF. The DNA of the CDR3 is TGTGCCAGCAGCTTAGGAAACGAGAAGACAGCGTGGGGGACTGAAGCTTTCTTT.